This note documents a single T cell receptor beta chain sequence. The source of the sample is a study of T cell responses to AZD1222 COVID-19 vaccine. Germline CDR1 reads SGHAT; CDR2 reads FQNNGV. J gave up 6 bases and V 4 bases, and 4 bases lay outside the gene matches. The CDR3 has 14 amino acids. The data were produced by immunoSEQ multiplex PCR, yet TCRdb's version contains in-frame clones alone and is incomplete. Among 99,000 or so clones listed, around nine tenths were seen once. The source was peripheral blood, collected 28 days after the second dose of the MenACWY control vaccine. The TCR sequence derives from an adult who received the MenACWY meningococcal vaccine as a control. V and J are TRBV11-2 and TRBJ1-5; TRBD1 agrees at 9 bases. The DNA for the CDR3 is TGTGCCAGCAGCTCCGGGACAGGGCGTCAGCCCCAGCATTTT. It yields the protein CASSSGTGRQPQHF.